These T cell receptor beta chains were read from a single sample in a study of cytomegalovirus exposure and HLA in healthy donors. The data were produced by immunoSEQ multiplex PCR, yet TCRdb's version contains in-frame clones alone and is incomplete. The table shows fewer than 250,000 clones, with around four fifths occurring only once. Sequencing was performed on PBMCs. The receptors were sampled from a woman aged 50 to 60 in good health and CMV-seropositive. CDR3s include the opening cysteine and the closing phenylalanine or tryptophan. D genes are given only for firm matches. Clone size appears in some rows only: once, few, many, or a class for an expanded clone.

V gene,D gene,clone size,J gene,CDR3 protein,CDR3 DNA
TRBV5-1,.,.,TRBJ2-2,CASSLANGYTGELFF,TGCGCCAGCAGCTTGGCCAACGGGTACACCGGGGAGCTGTTTTTT
TRBV4-2,.,.,TRBJ2-2,CASSQDREGYTGELFF,TGTGCCAGCAGCCAAGATCGTGAGGGATACACCGGGGAGCTGTTTTTT
TRBV4-1,.,.,TRBJ2-7,CASSQERTGEQYF,TGCGCCAGCAGCCAAGAGAGAACGGGGGAGCAGTACTTC
TRBV15,TRBD1,.,TRBJ2-7,CATSRTRQGLKYEQYF,TGTGCCACCAGCAGGACCCGACAGGGTCTCAAGTACGAGCAGTACTTC
TRBV10-3,.,.,TRBJ2-5,CAISGAGTPQETQYF,TGTGCCATCAGTGGGGCAGGGACTCCTCAAGAGACCCAGTACTTC
TRBV5-4,.,few,TRBJ1-4,CASSLSLGVNEKLFF,TGTGCCAGCAGCTTGTCTCTAGGGGTTAATGAAAAACTGTTTTTT
TRBV9,TRBD1,once,TRBJ1-2,CASSPGQSYGYTF,TGTGCCAGCAGCCCGGGACAGAGCTATGGCTACACCTTC
TRBV2,.,once,TRBJ1-4,CASSVGIGVEKLFF,TGTGCCAGCAGTGTGGGGATAGGGGTTGAAAAACTGTTTTTT
TRBV10-2,.,few,TRBJ1-1,CASSDRGEAFF,TGCGCCAGCAGTGACCGGGGGGAAGCTTTCTTT
TRBV10-3,.,few,TRBJ2-7,CAISVADEQYF,TGTGCCATCAGTGTGGCGGACGAGCAGTACTTC
TRBV6-4,.,.,TRBJ2-5,CASRRTPGQETQYF,TGTGCCAGCCGGAGGACGCCCGGCCAAGAGACCCAGTACTTC
TRBV15,.,.,TRBJ2-4,CATSRNTGHLAKNIQYF,TGTGCCACCAGCAGGAACACGGGACACCTAGCCAAAAACATTCAGTACTTC
TRBV21-1,.,.,TRBJ1-2,CASSTRVCYGYTF,TGTGCCAGCAGCACCAGGGTTTGCTATGGCTACACCTTC
TRBV30,.,few,TRBJ2-7,CAWSLTLASEQYF,TGTGCCTGGAGTCTGACTCTAGCGAGCGAGCAGTACTTC
TRBV6-4,TRBD1,once,TRBJ1-1,CASRVRTGVGGAFF,TGTGCCAGCAGGGTGCGGACAGGGGTAGGGGGGGCTTTCTTT
TRBV30,.,.,TRBJ1-2,CAWGLEGYTF,TGTGCCTGGGGCCTGGAGGGCTACACCTTC
TRBV19,.,few,TRBJ1-2,CASSTSVAGGYTF,TGTGCCAGTAGTACCAGTGTAGCGGGAGGCTACACCTTC
TRBV5-1,.,.,TRBJ2-7,CASSLVAGEQYF,TGCGCCAGCAGCTTGGTTGCGGGAGAGCAGTACTTC
TRBV5-1,TRBD2,.,TRBJ2-3,CASSRTSGYTDTQYF,TGCGCCAGCAGCCGGACTAGCGGATACACAGATACGCAGTATTTT
TRBV2,.,.,TRBJ1-2,CASSAGWEGSDYGYTF,TGTGCCAGCAGTGCCGGATGGGAGGGGTCGGACTATGGCTACACCTTC
TRBV27,.,.,TRBJ2-7,CASSKRAQSKNEQYF,TGTGCCAGCAGTAAGAGGGCACAGAGCAAGAACGAGCAGTACTTC
TRBV5-5,.,.,TRBJ1-2,CASSRGRGNYGYTF,TGTGCCAGCAGCCGAGGACGGGGAAACTATGGCTACACCTTC
TRBV5-1,TRBD2,.,TRBJ2-5,CASSLVAGGEETQYF,TGCGCCAGCAGCTTGGTAGCGGGGGGCGAAGAGACCCAGTACTTC
TRBV30,.,.,TRBJ1-2,CAWSNNPNQGKEGYTF,TGTGCCTGGAGCAACAACCCAAACCAGGGGAAAGAGGGCTACACCTTC
TRBV7-9,.,.,TRBJ2-7,CASSSTGFDEQYF,TGTGCCAGCAGCTCCACAGGGTTCGACGAGCAGTACTTC
TRBV28,.,.,TRBJ1-3,CASSLGRAGNTIYF,TGTGCCAGCAGTTTAGGCAGGGCTGGAAACACCATATATTTT
TRBV27,TRBD1,.,TRBJ2-2,CASSFGTGGAGELFF,TGTGCCAGCAGTTTCGGGACAGGGGGAGCCGGGGAGCTGTTTTTT
TRBV30,TRBD2,.,TRBJ2-7,CAWSVDPGLAGGSYEQYF,TGTGCCTGGAGTGTAGACCCGGGACTAGCGGGGGGGTCCTACGAGCAGTACTTC
TRBV27,.,.,TRBJ2-6,CASSPLWGAGANVLTF,TGTGCCAGCAGCCCCCTTTGGGGGGCTGGGGCCAACGTCCTGACTTTC
TRBV29-1,.,.,TRBJ2-2,CSVELQGRELFF,TGCAGCGTCGAACTACAGGGTCGGGAGCTGTTTTTT
TRBV9,.,.,TRBJ1-4,CASSSGDVNEKLFF,TGTGCCAGCAGCTCGGGGGATGTTAATGAAAAACTGTTTTTT
TRBV7-2,.,.,TRBJ1-2,CASSLVTGYGYTF,TGTGCCAGCAGCTTAGTAACGGGCTATGGCTACACCTTC
TRBV25-1,TRBD1,few,TRBJ1-2,CASRQGQYTF,TGTGCCAGTAGACAGGGGCAGTACACCTTC
TRBV7-2,.,.,TRBJ1-4,CASSLVAMVGGEKLFF,TGTGCCAGCAGCTTAGTAGCGATGGTTGGAGGTGAAAAACTGTTTTTT
TRBV7-9,.,.,TRBJ1-2,CASSLIRGDGYTF,TGTGCCAGCAGCTTGATCAGGGGCGATGGCTACACCTTC
TRBV28,TRBD1,.,TRBJ1-5,CASSGGGTGVNQPQHF,TGTGCCAGCAGCGGGGGCGGGACAGGGGTCAATCAGCCCCAGCATTTT
TRBV5-1,.,.,TRBJ1-1,CASSSLAGFEAFF,TGCGCCAGCAGCTCACTGGCGGGGTTTGAAGCTTTCTTT
TRBV29-1,TRBD1,few,TRBJ2-2,CSVRTGGTGELFF,TGCAGCGTAAGGACAGGGGGCACCGGGGAGCTGTTTTTT
TRBV7-8,TRBD1,few,TRBJ1-2,CASSARQGLTYGYTF,TGTGCCAGCAGCGCCCGACAGGGGTTGACATATGGCTACACCTTC
TRBV7-9,.,.,TRBJ1-2,CSSSLDSTYGYTF,TGTTCCAGCAGCTTGGACAGTACCTATGGCTACACCTTC
TRBV27,.,once,TRBJ2-2,CASSLGPGLNTGELFF,TGTGCCAGCAGTTTAGGGCCAGGGTTAAACACCGGGGAGCTGTTTTTT